Presented here are 9 T cell receptor beta chains from one specimen sequenced in a study of blood T cell repertoires in COVID-19. Sequenced by immunoSEQ multiplex PCR; TCRdb stores in-frame clones only, minus some. There are 300,000 to 350,000 clones in the sample; approximately 89% occur only once, and about 3.9% lies in the top ten. The source material was peripheral blood. The source of these receptors is a woman in her sixties with COVID-19, enrolled during active disease.

This clone was picked up one time. The rearrangement links TRBV19 to TRBJ2-3; 15 nucleotides align to TRBD2. The CDR3 runs to 19 residues. CDR1 and CDR2 (germline): LNHDA, SQIVND (reference sequence). V lost 3 bases and J lost 1; bases outside the gene matches: 8. CDR3 sequence (DNA): TGTGCCAGTAGTATGGGAGGACTAGCGGGGGGGCACGGCACAGATACGCAGTATTTT. It translates to CASSMGGLAGGHGTDTQYF. Full variable domain (remainder filled in from reference TRBV19 and TRBJ2-3): DGGITQSPKYLFRKEGQNVTLSCEQNLNHDAMYWYRQDPGQGLRLIYYSQIVNDFQKGDIAEGYSVSREKKESFPLTVTSAQKNPTAFYLCASSMGGLAGGHGTDTQYFGPGTRLTVL.

The V and J genes are TRBV7-8 and TRBJ2-7; 9 nucleotides line up with TRBD1. Germline V gene sequence: CDR1 SGHVS, CDR2 FQNEAQ. V shed 1 base and J 1 base; nucleotides not matched to a gene: 8. The CDR3 runs 17 residues. The chain's CDR3 is CASSLESGTGYSYEQYF. In DNA form, the CDR3 reads TGTGCCAGCAGCTTAGAGTCGGGGACAGGGTATTCCTACGAGCAGTACTTC.

The V call is TRBV9, the J call TRBJ2-3, with D maybe TRBD2 (7 bases). In germline, CDR1 is SGDLS, CDR2 YYNGEE. This CDR3 has 12 amino acids. The V gene lost 7 bases and the J gene lost 5 bases, with 11 bases spanning the gap. For the CDR3, the DNA is TGTGCCAGCGCGAGGGGGGGAGATACGCAGTATTTT. This encodes CASARGGDTQYF.

V usage is TRBV6-1 and J usage is TRBJ1-5; 9 bases align to TRBD1. Germline V lookup: CDR1 MNHNS, CDR2 SASEGT. J lost 6 bases, V lost 3 bases, and 3 bases had no gene match. CDR3 length equals 14 residues. CDR3 in DNA: TGTGCCAGCAGTGAGACAGGGGGGGGTCAGCCCCAGCATTTT. Amino acid sequence: CASSETGGGQPQHF.

This clone has a single count. The chain joins TRBV4-2 to TRBJ2-3; D is perhaps TRBD2 (6 bases). V lost 9 bases and J lost 6, with 16 bases in between. CDR3 length: 13 amino acids. The germline gives CDR1 LGHNA, CDR2 YNFKEQ. CDR3: CASSSGWVDTQYF. The CDR3 DNA follows: TGTGCCAGTAGTAGCGGTTGGGTTGATACGCAGTATTTT.

This clone was counted once. V and J are TRBV28 and TRBJ1-4; TRBD1 aligns across 10 bases. This CDR3 is 14 amino acids long. The trim removed 10 bases at V and 10 bases at J, leaving 12 bases unmatched. Germline V gives CDR1 MDHEN, CDR2 SYDVKM. The CDR3 nucleotides read TGTGCCACTCGCGTTGACAGGGGGCGCGGAAAACTGTTTTTT. Residues: CATRVDRGRGKLFF.

The chain recombines TRBV4-1 with TRBJ2-3, with D perhaps matching TRBD1 (6 bases). V was shortened by 6 bases and J by 2 bases, with 18 bases between the two germline ends. This CDR3 has 16 amino acids. In germline, CDR1 is MGHRA, CDR2 YSYEKL. CDR3 bases: TGCGCCAGCAGAACCGGAAGGGACACCTCCACAGATACGCAGTATTTT. Amino acids: CASRTGRDTSTDTQYF.

This clone was detected only once. The chain uses TRBV19 and TRBJ1-5; D ambiguous. Trimming took off 5 bases at V and 6 bases at J, with 8 bases between the two ends. The CDR3 is 12 amino acids. Germline-derived CDR1 and CDR2 are LNHDA and SQIVND (reference sequence). CDR3 protein: CASSRGSQPQHF. The CDR3, as DNA: TGTGCCAGTAGTCGGGGTTCTCAGCCCCAGCATTTT.

This clone occurred a few times. The genes are TRBV5-6 and TRBJ1-3; no clear D. Trimming cost V 7 bases and J 1 base, with 6 bases left between them. The germline V gene has CDR1 SGHDT and CDR2 YYEEEE. The CDR3 runs to 12 residues. CDR3 bases: TGTGCCAGCGGAGCATCTGGAAACACCATATATTTT. Translated, it gives CASGASGNTIYF. The variable domain in full, completed from reference TRBV5-6 and TRBJ1-3, reads DAGVTQSPTHLIKTRGQQVTLRCSPKSGHDTVSWYQQALGQGPQFIFQYYEEEERQRGNFPDRFSGHQFPNYSSELNVNALLLGDSALYLCASGASGNTIYFGEGSWLTVV.